This T cell receptor beta chain originates from a study of CD8+CD57+ T cells in acquired aplastic anemia. Study context: On average, sorted CD4+ and CD8+ cells gave roughly 3 ug of DNA.

This clonotype was observed a few times. The antigen is unknown. Using genomic DNA as the template, TCR beta VDJ and CDR3 profiling was carried out. TCRdb re-derived calls from the reads in MiXCR, one entry per CDR3 protein. The table lists around 290,000 distinct CDR3 sequences, about 50% of them singletons. By flow cytometry, patients selected for sequencing had shown an expansion of CD8+CD57+ cells. When blood sampling took place, the patients had received no therapy. V lost 4 bases and J lost 2, with 10 bases in between. CDR3 length equals 14 residues. The germline V gene encodes CDR1 SGDLS and CDR2 YYNGEE. Findings of the study overall: Any difference that existed in CD8+ Simpson's diversity between patients and controls was not significant.

The J gene is TRBJ1-3, the V gene TRBV9; possible D gene TRBD1, 6 bases. Sequenced input: sorted CD4+, CD8+, or CD8+CD57+ T cells (not recorded which) from PBMCs. This clonotype originated in a human donor with aplastic anemia. The CDR3 sequence: CASSYAGAGNTIYF. CDR3 in DNA: TGTGCCAGCAGCTACGCAGGGGCTGGAAACACCATATATTTT.